This section outlines one T cell receptor (beta chain) sequence together with its context. Its antigen specificity is not known. It has no much larger one-base neighbor in the sample; base qualities were not kept. This sample was included in a study of blood T cell repertoires in COVID-19 (dated by TCRdb to 2020 to 2021). Context from the whole study: Collaborator samples came from the United States, Italy and Spain and covered acute and convalescent phases of COVID-19. The prospective study material was composed of cDNA or gDNA derived from T cells, B-cell-depleted T cells, or PBMCs. Where HLA class I and class II types were available, the types were taken from metadata supplied by the sample provider, not from assay-based typing. The repertoires were made available in a free public database intended to serve as a resource for research on the immune response to SARS-CoV-2. The sample metadata nearly always contained a de-identified subject ID, COVID-19 status, age in years and sex. Samples came from the ongoing ImmuneRACE study (first 160 participants) plus 1,254 subjects from 6 global collaborators. Subjects who had been exposed to COVID-19, were actively infected with it, or had recovered from it provided the deeply sampled blood TCRbeta repertoires that made up the dataset. Findings and caveats that apply to the study as a whole: The quantity of clinical and demographic metadata differed by source and by participant and was supplied without curation.

Participants in the prospective study were aged roughly 18 to 100 years, lived in some 24 United States geographic areas, and enrolled through a virtual design. In the prospective study, cohorts were assigned on the basis of participant-reported clinical history obtained from a screening survey and a study questionnaire. Mobile phlebotomists in the prospective study collected whole blood, serum and a nasopharyngeal or oropharyngeal swab from every participant. Participants in the prospective study had the option to provide additional blood draws and questionnaires over an approximately 2-month period. Before DNA extraction, prospective study blood samples were shipped either frozen or at room temperature. There are 12 amino acids in the CDR3, from cysteine to phenylalanine inclusive. Only the CDR3 part of the read is kept: 36 bases, read in frame from the first base. Trimming takes 7 bases from V and 5 bases from J, and the germline ends sit 12 bases apart. Per the germline V gene, SGHAT is the CDR1 and FQNNGV is the CDR2.

TCRbeta CDR3 regions were amplified from genomic DNA by means of the immunoSEQ Assay, a bias-controlled multiplex PCR. In the paper's pipeline: The number of nucleated cells in each sample was estimated by amplification of reference gene primers within the assay. Sequence reads were collapsed and filtered to measure the absolute abundance of every unique TCRbeta CDR3 rearrangement. For each sample, productive Simpson clonality was calculated as the square root of Simpson's diversity index across productive rearrangements. Entries here come from immuneACCESS through TCRdb and include only in-frame sequences with V and J called. Some clones fail to appear in such tables; in the studies checked, an unresolved V gene covers under half of the shortfall, and the cause of the remainder is unknown. V, J and clone size are those of that table, while D and trimming were read from the DNA. The sample table holds 470,000 or so clones, of which about 90% were seen once. The top ten constitute almost 2% of the sample.

The receptor comes from a woman younger than 30 with acute COVID-19. Sequencing used PBMCs or T cells enriched from blood (not recorded which). Rearrangement joined TRBV11-2 to TRBJ2-7, and possibly TRBD1, on 6 matching bases. CDR3 reads: CASNGQRNEQYF. The nucleotide sequence is given as TGTGCCAGCAACGGACAGCGGAACGAGCAGTACTTC.